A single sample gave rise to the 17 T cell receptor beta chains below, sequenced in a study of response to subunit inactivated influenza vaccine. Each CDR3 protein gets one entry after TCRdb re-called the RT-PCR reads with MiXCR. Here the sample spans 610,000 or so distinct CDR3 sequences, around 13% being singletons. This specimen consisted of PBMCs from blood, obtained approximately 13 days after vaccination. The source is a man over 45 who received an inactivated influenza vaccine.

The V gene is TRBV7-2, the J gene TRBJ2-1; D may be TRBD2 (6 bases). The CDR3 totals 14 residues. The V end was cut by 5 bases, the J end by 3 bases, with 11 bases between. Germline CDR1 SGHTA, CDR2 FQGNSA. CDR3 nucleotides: TGTGCCAGCAGCGCAGCCGGGGGCTACAATGAGCAGTTCTTC. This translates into CASSAAGGYNEQFF.

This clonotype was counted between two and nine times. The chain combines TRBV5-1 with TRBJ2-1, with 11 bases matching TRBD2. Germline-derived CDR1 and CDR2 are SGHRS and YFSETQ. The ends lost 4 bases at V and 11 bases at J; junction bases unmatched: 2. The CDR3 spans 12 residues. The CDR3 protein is CASSVTSGKQFF. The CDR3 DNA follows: TGCGCCAGCAGCGTGACTAGCGGGAAGCAGTTCTTC.

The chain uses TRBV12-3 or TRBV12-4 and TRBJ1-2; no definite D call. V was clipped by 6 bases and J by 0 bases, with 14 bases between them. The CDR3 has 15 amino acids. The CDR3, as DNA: TGTGCCAGCAGACATACAATGACACCTAACTATGGCTACACCTTC. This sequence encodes CASRHTMTPNYGYTF.

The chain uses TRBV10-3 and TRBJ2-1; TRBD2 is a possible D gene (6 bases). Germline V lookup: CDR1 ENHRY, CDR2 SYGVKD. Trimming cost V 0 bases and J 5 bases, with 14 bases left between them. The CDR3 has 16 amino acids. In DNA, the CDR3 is TGTGCCATCAGTGAGTCGTTGGGACTCGGGAACAATGAGCAGTTCTTC. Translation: CAISESLGLGNNEQFF.

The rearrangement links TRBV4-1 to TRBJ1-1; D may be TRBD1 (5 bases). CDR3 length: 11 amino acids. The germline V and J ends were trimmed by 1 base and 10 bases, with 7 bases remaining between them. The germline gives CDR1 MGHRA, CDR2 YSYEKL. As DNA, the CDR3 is TGCGCCAGCAGCCAAGCGGGACGAGCTTTCTTT. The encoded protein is CASSQAGRAFF.

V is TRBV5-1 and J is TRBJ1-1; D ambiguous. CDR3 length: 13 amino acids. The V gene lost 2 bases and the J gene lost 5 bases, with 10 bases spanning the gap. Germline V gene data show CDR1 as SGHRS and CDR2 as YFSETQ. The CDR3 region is CASSFGQPTEAFF. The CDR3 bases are TGCGCCAGCAGCTTTGGCCAGCCAACTGAAGCTTTCTTT.

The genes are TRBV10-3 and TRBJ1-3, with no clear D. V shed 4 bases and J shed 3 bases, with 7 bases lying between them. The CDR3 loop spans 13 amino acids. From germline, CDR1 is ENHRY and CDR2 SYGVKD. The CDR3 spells CAISALHGNTIYF. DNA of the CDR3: TGTGCCATCAGTGCTCTACATGGAAACACCATATATTTT.

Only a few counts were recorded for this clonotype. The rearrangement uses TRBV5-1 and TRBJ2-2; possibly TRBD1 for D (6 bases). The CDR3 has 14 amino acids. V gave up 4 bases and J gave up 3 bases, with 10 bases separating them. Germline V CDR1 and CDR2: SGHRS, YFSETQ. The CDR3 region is CASSGSGDTGELFF. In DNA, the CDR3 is TGCGCCAGCAGCGGATCAGGGGACACCGGGGAGCTGTTTTTT.

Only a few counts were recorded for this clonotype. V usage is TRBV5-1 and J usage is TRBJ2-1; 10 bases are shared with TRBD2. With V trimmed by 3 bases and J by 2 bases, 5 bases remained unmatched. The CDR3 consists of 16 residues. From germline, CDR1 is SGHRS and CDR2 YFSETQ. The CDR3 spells CASSSSGRGAYNEQFF. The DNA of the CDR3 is TGCGCCAGCAGCTCTAGCGGGAGAGGCGCCTACAATGAGCAGTTCTTC. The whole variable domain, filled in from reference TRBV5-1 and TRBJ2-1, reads KAGVTQTPRYLIKTRGQQVTLSCSPISGHRSVSWYQQTPGQGLQFLFEYFSETQRNKGNFPGRFSGRQFSNSRSEMNVSTLELGDSALYLCASSSSGRGAYNEQFFGPGTRLTVL.

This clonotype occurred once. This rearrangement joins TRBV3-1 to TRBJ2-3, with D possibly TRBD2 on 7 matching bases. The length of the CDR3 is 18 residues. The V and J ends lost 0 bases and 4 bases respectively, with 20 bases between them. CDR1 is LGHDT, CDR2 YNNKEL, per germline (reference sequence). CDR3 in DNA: TGTGCCAGCAGCCAAGATAGGGTACGGGGGGCCGTCGCAGATACGCAGTATTTT. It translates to CASSQDRVRGAVADTQYF.

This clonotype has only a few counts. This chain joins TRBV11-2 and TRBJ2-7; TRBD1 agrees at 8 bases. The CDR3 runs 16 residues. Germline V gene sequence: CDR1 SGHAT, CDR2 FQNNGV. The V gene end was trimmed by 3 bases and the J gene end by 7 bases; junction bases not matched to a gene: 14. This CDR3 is CASSFTRGQGTGEQYF. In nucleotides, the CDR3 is TGTGCCAGCAGCTTCACCCGTGGACAGGGAACGGGGGAGCAGTACTTC.

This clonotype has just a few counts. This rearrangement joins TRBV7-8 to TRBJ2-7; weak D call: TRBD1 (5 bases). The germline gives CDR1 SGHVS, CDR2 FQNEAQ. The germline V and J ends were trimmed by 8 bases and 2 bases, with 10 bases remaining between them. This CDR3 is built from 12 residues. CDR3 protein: CASAQGPYEQYF. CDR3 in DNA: TGTGCCAGCGCTCAGGGTCCCTACGAGCAGTACTTC.

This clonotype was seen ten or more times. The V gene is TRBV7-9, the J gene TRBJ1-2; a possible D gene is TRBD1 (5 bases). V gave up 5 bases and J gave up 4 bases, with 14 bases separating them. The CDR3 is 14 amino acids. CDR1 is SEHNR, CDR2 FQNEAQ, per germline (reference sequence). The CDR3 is CASSASGTRYGYTF. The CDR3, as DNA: TGTGCCAGCAGCGCATCCGGGACTCGCTATGGCTACACCTTC. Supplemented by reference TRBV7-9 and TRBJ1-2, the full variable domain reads DTGVSQNPRHKITKRGQNVTFRCDPISEHNRLYWYRQTLGQGPEFLTYFQNEAQLEKSRLLSDRFSAERPKGSFSTLEIQRTEQGDSAMYLCASSASGTRYGYTFGSGTRLTVV.

The DNA of the CDR3 is TGTGCCAGCAGTCTCCTTATCTCCTATAATTCACCCCTCCACTTT. It yields the protein CASSLLISYNSPLHF. This chain links TRBV12-3 or TRBV12-4 with TRBJ1-6; no clear D gene. CDR3 length: 15 amino acids. V was cut by 5 bases and J by 0 bases, with 8 bases left in between.

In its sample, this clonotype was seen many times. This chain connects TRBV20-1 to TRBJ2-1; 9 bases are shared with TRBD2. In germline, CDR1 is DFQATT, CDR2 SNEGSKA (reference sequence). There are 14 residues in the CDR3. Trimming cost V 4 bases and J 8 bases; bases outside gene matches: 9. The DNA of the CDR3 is TGCAGTGCTAAGGGGGTAGCGGGAGTTGATGAGCAGTTCTTC. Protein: CSAKGVAGVDEQFF.

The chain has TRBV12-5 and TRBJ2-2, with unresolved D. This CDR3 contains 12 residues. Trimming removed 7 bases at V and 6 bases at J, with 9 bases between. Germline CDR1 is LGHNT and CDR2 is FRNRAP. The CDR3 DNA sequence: TGTGCTAGTGCCTCCATCCCCGGGGAGCTGTTTTTT. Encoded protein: CASASIPGELFF.

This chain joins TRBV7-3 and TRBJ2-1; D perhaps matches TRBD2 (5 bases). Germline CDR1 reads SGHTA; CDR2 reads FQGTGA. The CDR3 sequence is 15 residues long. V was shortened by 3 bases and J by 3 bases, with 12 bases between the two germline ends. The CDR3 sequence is CASSLTGEYYNEQFF. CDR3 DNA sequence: TGTGCCAGCAGCTTGACCGGGGAATACTACAATGAGCAGTTCTTC.